The 4 T cell receptor beta chains below were found in one sample sequenced in a study of blood T cell repertoires in COVID-19 (dated by TCRdb to the early 2020s). Library method: the immunoSEQ multiplex PCR assay. TCRdb carries this immuneACCESS record with in-frame sequences only. Its versions omit some clonotypes, under half of them owing to an unresolved V gene in the studies checked, with the rest unexplained. The sample table lists roughly 130,000 clones, around 79% of them with a count of one. The ten largest clones represent roughly 5.1% of the sample. The sequenced sample consisted of peripheral blood. All receptors derive from a woman in her 70s with COVID-19, enrolled during active disease.

The chain combines TRBV9 with TRBJ2-1, with 7 nucleotides matching TRBD2. Per the germline V gene, CDR1 is SGDLS and CDR2 is YYNGEE. The CDR3 runs 16 residues. The V gene end was trimmed by 3 bases and the J gene end by 4 bases; junction bases not matched to a gene: 10. The CDR3 sequence: CASSARPGGGYNEQFF. The CDR3 nucleotides read TGTGCCAGCAGCGCCCGGCCGGGCGGGGGTTACAATGAGCAGTTCTTC.

This chain links TRBV6-1 with TRBJ2-7; 12 bases agree with TRBD2. With V trimmed by 4 bases and J by 0 bases, 10 bases remained unmatched. The CDR3 runs 18 residues. Germline assignment: CDR1 MNHNS and CDR2 SASEGT. The DNA of the CDR3 is TGTGCCAGCAGTGCCAATCGACTAGCGGGGGACGACTCCTACGAGCAGTACTTC. The encoded protein is CASSANRLAGDDSYEQYF.

J is TRBJ2-5 and V is TRBV7-2; D not certain. Germline assignment: CDR1 SGHTA and CDR2 FQGNSA. The CDR3 totals 14 residues. The V end lost 2 bases, the J end lost 2 bases, and 9 bases lay between the germline ends. CDR3 sequence reads: CASSLWAIQETQYF. The CDR3 coding sequence is TGTGCCAGCAGCTTATGGGCAATTCAAGAGACCCAGTACTTC.

The chain is built from TRBV6-5 and TRBJ1-2; 8 bases map to TRBD1. V dropped 6 bases and J dropped 7; count of bases not matched to a gene: 4. Germline CDR1 and CDR2: MNHEY and SVGAGI. The CDR3 consists of 12 residues. CDR3 bases: TGTGCCAGCAGCCCAGGGGGCTTTGGCTACACCTTC. This sequence encodes CASSPGGFGYTF.